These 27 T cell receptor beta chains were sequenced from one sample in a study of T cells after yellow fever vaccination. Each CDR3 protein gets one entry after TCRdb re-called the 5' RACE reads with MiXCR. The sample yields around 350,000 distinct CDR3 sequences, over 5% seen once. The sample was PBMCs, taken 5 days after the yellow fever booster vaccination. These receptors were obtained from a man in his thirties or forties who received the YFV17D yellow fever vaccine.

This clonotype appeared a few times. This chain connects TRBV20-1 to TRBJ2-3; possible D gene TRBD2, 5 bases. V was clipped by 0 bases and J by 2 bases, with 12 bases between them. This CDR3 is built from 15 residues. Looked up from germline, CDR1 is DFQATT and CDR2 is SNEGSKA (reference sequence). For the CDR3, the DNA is TGCAGTGCTAGAGATCTAGCTAGCAACACAGATACGCAGTATTTT. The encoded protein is CSARDLASNTDTQYF.

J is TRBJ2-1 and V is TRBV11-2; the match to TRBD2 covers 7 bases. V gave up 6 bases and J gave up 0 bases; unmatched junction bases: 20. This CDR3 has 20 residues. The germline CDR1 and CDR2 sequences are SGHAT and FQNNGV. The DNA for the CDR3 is TGTGCCAGCAGGTTGTCCCGGGCGGTGGCGGGGGATAGCTCCTACAATGAGCAGTTCTTC. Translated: CASRLSRAVAGDSSYNEQFF.

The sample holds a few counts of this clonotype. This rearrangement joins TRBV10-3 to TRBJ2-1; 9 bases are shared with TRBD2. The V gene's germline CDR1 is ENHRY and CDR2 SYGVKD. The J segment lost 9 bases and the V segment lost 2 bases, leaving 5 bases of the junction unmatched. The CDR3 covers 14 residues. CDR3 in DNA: TGTGCCATCAGTGAGCCGGGACTAGCAAGTGAGCAGTTCTTC. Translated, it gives CAISEPGLASEQFF.

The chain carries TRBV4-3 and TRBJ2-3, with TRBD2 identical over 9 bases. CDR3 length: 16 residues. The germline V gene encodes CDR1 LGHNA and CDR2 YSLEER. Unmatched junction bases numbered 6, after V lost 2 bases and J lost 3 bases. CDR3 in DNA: TGCGCCAGCAGCCAAACGGCGGGAGGGAGGACAGATACGCAGTATTTT. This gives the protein CASSQTAGGRTDTQYF.

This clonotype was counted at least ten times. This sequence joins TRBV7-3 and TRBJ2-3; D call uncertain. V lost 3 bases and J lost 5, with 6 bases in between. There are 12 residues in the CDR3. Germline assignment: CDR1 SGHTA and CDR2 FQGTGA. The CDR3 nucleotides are TGTGCCAGCAGCTTCGGTGGAGATACGCAGTATTTT. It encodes CASSFGGDTQYF.

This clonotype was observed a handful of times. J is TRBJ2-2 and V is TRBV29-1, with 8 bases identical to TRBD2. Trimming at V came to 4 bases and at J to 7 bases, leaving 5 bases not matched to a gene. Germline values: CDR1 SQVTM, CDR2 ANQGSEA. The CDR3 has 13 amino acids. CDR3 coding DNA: TGCAGCGTTGTCGCGGGAGGCCACGGGGAGCTGTTTTTT. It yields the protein CSVVAGGHGELFF.

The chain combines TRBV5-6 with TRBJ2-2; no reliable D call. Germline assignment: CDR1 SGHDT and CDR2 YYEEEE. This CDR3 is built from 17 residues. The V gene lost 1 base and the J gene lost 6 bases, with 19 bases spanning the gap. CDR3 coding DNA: TGTGCCAGCAGCTTGAGGTCGAGCAACCAGTATCCCGGGGAGCTGTTTTTT. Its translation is CASSLRSSNQYPGELFF.

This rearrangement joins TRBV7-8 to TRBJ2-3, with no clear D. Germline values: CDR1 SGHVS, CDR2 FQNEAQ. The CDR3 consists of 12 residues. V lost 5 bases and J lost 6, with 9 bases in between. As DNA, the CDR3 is TGTGCCAGCAGCCGATATGGGGATACGCAGTATTTT. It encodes CASSRYGDTQYF.

This CDR3 reads CSARDSGKTDTQYF. The CDR3 coding sequence is TGCAGTGCTAGAGATAGCGGGAAAACAGATACGCAGTATTTT. This chain joins TRBV20-1 and TRBJ2-3; TRBD2 matches at 8 bases. Per germline, CDR1 DFQATT and CDR2 SNEGSKA (reference sequence). Trimming took 0 bases from V and 3 from J; bases not matched to a gene: 2. The CDR3 is made up of 14 amino acids.

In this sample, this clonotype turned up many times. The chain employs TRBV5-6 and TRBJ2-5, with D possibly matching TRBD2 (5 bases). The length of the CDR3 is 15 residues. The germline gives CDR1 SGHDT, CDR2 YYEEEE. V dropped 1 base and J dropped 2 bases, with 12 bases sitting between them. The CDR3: CASSLPSGKQETQYF. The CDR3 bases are TGTGCCAGCAGCTTGCCATCGGGAAAACAAGAGACCCAGTACTTC.

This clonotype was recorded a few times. The CDR3 spells CSAEGLHSYEQYF. The CDR3 coding sequence is TGCAGCGCCGAGGGACTGCACTCCTACGAGCAGTACTTC. V usage is TRBV29-1 and J usage is TRBJ2-7, with D perhaps matching TRBD2 (6 bases). CDR1 and CDR2 (germline): SQVTM, ANQGSEA. The germline V and J ends were trimmed by 7 bases and 0 bases, with 13 bases remaining between them. This CDR3 has 13 amino acids.

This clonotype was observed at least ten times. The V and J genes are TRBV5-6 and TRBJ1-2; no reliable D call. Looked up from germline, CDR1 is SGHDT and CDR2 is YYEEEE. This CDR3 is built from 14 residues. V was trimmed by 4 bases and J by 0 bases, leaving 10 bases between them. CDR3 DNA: TGTGCCAGCAGCCCGACACCAACTAACTATGGCTACACCTTC. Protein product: CASSPTPTNYGYTF.

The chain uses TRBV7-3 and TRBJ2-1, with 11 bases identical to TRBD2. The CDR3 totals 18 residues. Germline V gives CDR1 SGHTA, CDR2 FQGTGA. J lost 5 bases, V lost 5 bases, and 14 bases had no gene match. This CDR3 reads CASSIHAPGTSGNNEQFF. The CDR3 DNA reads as TGTGCCAGCAGCATCCACGCCCCCGGGACTAGCGGCAACAATGAGCAGTTCTTC.

CDR3 nucleotides: TGCAGCGTTGGAGCGGACAGGGACTACGAGCAGTACTTC. This gives the protein CSVGADRDYEQYF. The chain combines TRBV29-1 with TRBJ2-7; 8 bases line up with TRBD1. Germline values: CDR1 SQVTM, CDR2 ANQGSEA. This CDR3 is 13 amino acids long. V shed 4 bases, J shed 3 bases, and the junction held 5 bases outside the gene matches.

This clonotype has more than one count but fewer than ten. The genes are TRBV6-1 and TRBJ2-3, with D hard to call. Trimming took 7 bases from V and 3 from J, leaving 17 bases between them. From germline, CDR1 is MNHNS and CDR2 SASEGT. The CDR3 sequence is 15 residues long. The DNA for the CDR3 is TGTGCCAGCACCCGGACCCTCGGGTCTACAGATACGCAGTATTTT. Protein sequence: CASTRTLGSTDTQYF.

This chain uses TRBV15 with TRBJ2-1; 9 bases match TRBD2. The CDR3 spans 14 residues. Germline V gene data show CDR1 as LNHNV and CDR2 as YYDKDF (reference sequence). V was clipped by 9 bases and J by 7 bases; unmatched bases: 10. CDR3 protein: CATTGTSSTNEQFF. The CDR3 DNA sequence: TGTGCCACGACCGGGACTAGCAGTACGAATGAGCAGTTCTTC.

The CDR3 sequence is CASSFTREEDTQYF. CDR3 bases: TGTGCCAGCAGCTTTACCAGGGAAGAAGATACGCAGTATTTT. The rearrangement uses TRBV7-3 and TRBJ2-3; possibly TRBD1 for D (5 bases). Trimming removed 3 bases at V and 5 bases at J, with 12 bases between. Germline lookup yields CDR1 SGHTA and CDR2 FQGTGA. There are 14 residues in the CDR3.

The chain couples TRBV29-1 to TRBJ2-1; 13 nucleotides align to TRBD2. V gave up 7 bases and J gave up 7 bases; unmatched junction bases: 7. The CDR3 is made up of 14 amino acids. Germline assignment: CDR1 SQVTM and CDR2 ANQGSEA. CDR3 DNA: TGCAGCGCGGGTCCGGGACTAGCGGGAAATGAGCAGTTCTTC. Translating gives CSAGPGLAGNEQFF.

CDR3 region: CASSPLGASYEQYF. CDR3 DNA sequence: TGTGCCAGCAGCCCCCTCGGGGCGTCCTACGAGCAGTACTTC. The genes are TRBV6-2 or TRBV6-3 and TRBJ2-7; D possibly matches TRBD1 or TRBD2 (5 bases each). Germline V gene sequence: CDR1 MNHEY, CDR2 SVGEGT. This CDR3 is built from 14 residues. V was shortened by 6 bases and J by 1 base, with 13 bases between the two germline ends.

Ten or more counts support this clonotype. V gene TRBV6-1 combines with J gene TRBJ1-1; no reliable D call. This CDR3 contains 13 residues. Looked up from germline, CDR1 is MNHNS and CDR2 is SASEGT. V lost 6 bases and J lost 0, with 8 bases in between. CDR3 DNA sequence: TGTGCCAGCAGCCCTCGAATGAACACTGAAGCTTTCTTT. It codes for CASSPRMNTEAFF.

DNA of the CDR3: TGTGCCAGCAGCCAACTAGGACTAGTCGGGGAGCAGTACTTC. Its translation is CASSQLGLVGEQYF. The chain employs TRBV3-1 and TRBJ2-7; 7 nucleotides line up with TRBD2. CDR1 is LGHDT and CDR2 is YNNKEL in the germline V gene (reference sequence). The CDR3 has 14 residues. The junction had 8 bases not matched to a gene; V was cut back by 2 bases and J by 7 bases.

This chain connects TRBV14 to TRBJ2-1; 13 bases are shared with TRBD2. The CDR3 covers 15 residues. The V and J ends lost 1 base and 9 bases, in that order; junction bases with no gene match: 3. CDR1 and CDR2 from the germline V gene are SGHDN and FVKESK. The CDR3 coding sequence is TGTGCCAGCAGCCAAGTGACTAGCGGGAGGAGTGAGCAGTTCTTC. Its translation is CASSQVTSGRSEQFF.

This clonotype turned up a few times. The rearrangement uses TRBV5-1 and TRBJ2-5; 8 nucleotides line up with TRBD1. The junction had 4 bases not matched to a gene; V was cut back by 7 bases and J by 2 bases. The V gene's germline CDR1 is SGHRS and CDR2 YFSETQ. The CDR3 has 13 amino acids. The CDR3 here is CASVGQGQETQYF. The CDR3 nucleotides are TGCGCCAGCGTAGGACAGGGACAAGAGACCCAGTACTTC.

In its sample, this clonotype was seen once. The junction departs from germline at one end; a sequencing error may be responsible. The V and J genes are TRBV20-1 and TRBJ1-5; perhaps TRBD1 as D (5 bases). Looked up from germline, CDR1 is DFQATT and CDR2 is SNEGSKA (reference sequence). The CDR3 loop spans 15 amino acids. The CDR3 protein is CCARDPQGGNQPQHF. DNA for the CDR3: TGCTGTGCTAGAGATCCCCAGGGCGGCAATCAGCCCCAGCATTTT.

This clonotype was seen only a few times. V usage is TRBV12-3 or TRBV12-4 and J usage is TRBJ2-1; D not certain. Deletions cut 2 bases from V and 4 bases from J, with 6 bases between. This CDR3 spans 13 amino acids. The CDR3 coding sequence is TGTGCCAGCAGTTTAAAGCCGTACAATGAGCAGTTCTTC. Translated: CASSLKPYNEQFF.

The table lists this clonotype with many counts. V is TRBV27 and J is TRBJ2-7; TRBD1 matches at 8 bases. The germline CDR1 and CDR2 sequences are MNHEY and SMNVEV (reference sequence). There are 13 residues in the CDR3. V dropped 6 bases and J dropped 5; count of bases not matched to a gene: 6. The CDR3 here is CASRPGGGNEQYF. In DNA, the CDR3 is TGTGCCAGCAGACCAGGGGGCGGGAACGAGCAGTACTTC.

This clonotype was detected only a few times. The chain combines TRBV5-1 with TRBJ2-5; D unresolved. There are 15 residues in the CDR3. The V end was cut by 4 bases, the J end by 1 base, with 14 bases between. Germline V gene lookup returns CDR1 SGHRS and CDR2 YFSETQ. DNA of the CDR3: TGCGCCAGCAGCGCCACCCCCGGTTCCCAAGAGACCCAGTACTTC. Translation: CASSATPGSQETQYF.